Following are 26 T cell receptor beta chains from one sample sequenced in a study of long-term antiretroviral therapy in people with HIV. Survey-level immunoSEQ v3.0 assays were run. Clones were sequenced by immunoSEQ multiplex PCR, and TCRdb holds only the in-frame ones, with some missing. Of 15,000 to 20,000 clones listed, approximately 90% are singletons. Sequencing used unsorted PBMCs, obtained 0.7 years before starting antiretroviral therapy. The receptor source for this set is a man in his fifties or sixties with HIV.

CDR3: CASRAVGGRETQYF. CDR3 DNA sequence: TGTGCCAGCAGGGCAGTAGGGGGTAGAGAGACCCAGTACTTC. V and J are TRBV6-1 and TRBJ2-5; the D gene is possibly TRBD1 (6 bases). Per germline, CDR1 MNHNS and CDR2 SASEGT. V shed 6 bases and J shed 4 bases, with 15 bases lying between them. CDR3 size: 14 residues.

V is TRBV5-5 and J is TRBJ2-7; maybe TRBD2 (6 bases). Germline values: CDR1 SGHKS, CDR2 YYEKEE (reference sequence). This CDR3 comprises 15 residues. Trimming took off 4 bases at V and 2 bases at J, with 16 bases between the two ends. This chain's CDR3 is CASSGDGGGTYEQYF. CDR3 DNA sequence: TGTGCCAGCAGCGGTGACGGTGGAGGGACCTACGAGCAGTACTTC.

The V and J genes are TRBV19 and TRBJ2-7; D remains unclear. The V gene lost 2 bases and the J gene lost 4 bases, with 6 bases spanning the gap. This CDR3 has 12 amino acids. In germline, CDR1 is LNHDA, CDR2 SQIVND (reference sequence). CDR3 protein: CASSIPGYEQYF. CDR3 sequence (DNA): TGTGCCAGTAGTATACCCGGTTACGAGCAGTACTTC.

The CDR3 region is CASSLERAGQGGTEAFF. CDR3 DNA sequence: TGTGCCAGCAGCTTGGAAAGAGCCGGACAGGGCGGCACTGAAGCTTTCTTT. The chain uses TRBV5-8 and TRBJ1-1, with 8 bases aligning to TRBD1. Germline lookup yields CDR1 SGHTS and CDR2 YDEGEE. This CDR3 has 17 amino acids. Trimming took 0 bases from V and 4 from J; bases not matched to a gene: 11.

J is TRBJ2-3 and V is TRBV29-1; either TRBD1 or TRBD2 may fit D (6 bases each). Trimming pared 7 bases from V and 6 bases from J, leaving 17 bases between. Germline values: CDR1 SQVTM, CDR2 ANQGSEA. CDR3 length: 13 amino acids. CDR3 DNA: TGCAGCGCCCCGACAGGAGGGGCGGATACGCAGTATTTT. Protein: CSAPTGGADTQYF.

This clone was counted once. The chain recombines TRBV11-3 with TRBJ1-5; TRBD1 matches at 7 bases. Unmatched junction bases numbered 8, after V lost 1 base and J lost 2 bases. Per germline, CDR1 SGHNT and CDR2 YENEEA. This CDR3 is 17 amino acids long. CDR3 sequence (DNA): TGTGCCAGCAGCTTAGGCAGGGGGGCGACTGGCAATCAGCCCCAGCATTTT. Encoded protein: CASSLGRGATGNQPQHF.

The chain combines TRBV4-3 with TRBJ1-4, with no clear D. Germline CDR1 and CDR2: LGHNA and YSLEER. The germline V and J ends were trimmed by 1 base and 3 bases, with 12 bases remaining between them. The CDR3 has 16 residues. The DNA for the CDR3 is TGCGCCAGCAGCCAAGGGGTGCTCACTTCTAATGAAAAACTGTTTTTT. Translation gives CASSQGVLTSNEKLFF.

This chain links TRBV18 with TRBJ2-7; D is perhaps TRBD2 (6 bases). CDR1 is KGHSH and CDR2 is LQKENI in the germline V gene. Trimming pared 2 bases from V and 2 bases from J, leaving 16 bases between. The CDR3 consists of 16 residues. CDR3 region: CASSPVSAGITYEQYF. The CDR3 region has the DNA TGTGCCAGCTCACCAGTCTCAGCGGGCATTACCTACGAGCAGTACTTC.

The chain combines TRBV2 with TRBJ1-5, with D unresolved. This CDR3 is 15 amino acids long. From germline, CDR1 is SNHLY and CDR2 FYNNEI. Trimming stripped 4 bases from V and 5 bases from J, with 15 bases between. CDR3 protein: CASSGRSSSYQPQHF. The CDR3 DNA reads TGTGCCAGCAGTGGACGGAGCAGTTCCTATCAGCCCCAGCATTTT.

The chain joins TRBV7-2 to TRBJ2-7, with TRBD1 matching over 7 bases. Unmatched junction bases numbered 4, after V lost 0 bases and J lost 2 bases. Germline CDR1 is SGHTA and CDR2 is FQGNSA. The CDR3 runs to 15 residues. The CDR3 protein is CASSLAGTATYEQYF. DNA for the CDR3: TGTGCCAGCAGCTTAGCCGGGACAGCCACCTACGAGCAGTACTTC.

The gene calls are TRBV6-5 and TRBJ1-1; D possibly corresponds to TRBD1 (6 bases). The V gene's germline CDR1 is MNHEY and CDR2 SVGAGI. Trimming removed 7 bases from V and 1 base from J, with 10 bases in between. This CDR3 has 13 amino acids. CDR3 sequence reads: CASKRDTNTEAFF. DNA for the CDR3: TGTGCCAGCAAGAGGGACACGAACACTGAAGCTTTCTTT.

This clone was observed a single time. The chain recombines TRBV5-1 with TRBJ2-2, with D uncertain. Germline V gene sequence: CDR1 SGHRS, CDR2 YFSETQ. This CDR3 contains 13 residues. Trimming stripped 0 bases from V and 7 bases from J, with 7 bases between. In DNA, the CDR3 is TGCGCCAGCAGCTTGGCGACGAACGGGGAGCTGTTTTTT. Translating gives CASSLATNGELFF. Variable domain in full (rest from reference TRBV5-1 and TRBJ2-2): KAGVTQTPRYLIKTRGQQVTLSCSPISGHRSVSWYQQTPGQGLQFLFEYFSETQRNKGNFPGRFSGRQFSNSRSEMNVSTLELGDSALYLCASSLATNGELFFGEGSRLTVL.

The CDR3: CASRSGGGTGELFF. CDR3 DNA: TGTGCCAGCAGAAGTGGAGGGGGCACCGGGGAGCTGTTTTTT. The chain combines TRBV6-5 with TRBJ2-2, with D possibly being TRBD1 or TRBD2 (6 bases each). Looked up from germline, CDR1 is MNHEY and CDR2 is SVGAGI. Trimming shortened V by 6 bases and J by 4 bases, and 12 bases separated the two germline ends. The CDR3 extends over 14 amino acids.

This chain links TRBV29-1 with TRBJ1-2, with D unresolved. This CDR3 is 12 amino acids long. V lost 4 bases and J lost 6, with 12 bases in between. CDR1 is SQVTM, CDR2 ANQGSEA, per germline. CDR3 amino acids: CSVGGQFNGYTF. The CDR3 DNA reads as TGCAGCGTTGGGGGTCAGTTCAATGGCTACACCTTC.

A single count supports this clone. The chain couples TRBV5-6 to TRBJ2-1, with unresolved D. V was trimmed by 0 bases and J by 7 bases, leaving 5 bases between them. CDR3 length: 12 amino acids. The germline gives CDR1 SGHDT, CDR2 YYEEEE. The CDR3, as DNA: TGTGCCAGCAGCTTGGCCGAGAATGAGCAGTTCTTC. It translates to CASSLAENEQFF.

This chain connects TRBV5-1 to TRBJ2-3; 7 bases line up with TRBD2. The CDR3 extends over 16 amino acids. V lost 4 bases, J lost 1 base, and 9 bases stayed unmatched. From germline, CDR1 is SGHRS and CDR2 YFSETQ. The CDR3 DNA reads TGCGCCAGCAGCCCGGCGGTGGGGGGGGGCACAGATACGCAGTATTTT. Translated: CASSPAVGGGTDTQYF.

The V and J genes are TRBV6-1 and TRBJ2-7; 13 nucleotides line up with TRBD2. The germline gives CDR1 MNHNS, CDR2 SASEGT. The V segment lost 1 base and the J segment 6 bases; nucleotides outside the gene matches: 12. The CDR3 totals 18 residues. The CDR3 DNA is TGTGCCAGCAGTGAAGTAATCTGGACTAGCGGGAGCCGTGGCGAGCAGTACTTC. It yields the protein CASSEVIWTSGSRGEQYF.

This rearrangement joins TRBV30 to TRBJ1-1; D remains unclear. The CDR3 has 12 amino acids. Germline values: CDR1 GTSNPN, CDR2 SVGIG (reference sequence). Trimming pared 4 bases from V and 1 base from J, leaving 7 bases between. CDR3 sequence reads: CAWTSGNTEAFF. CDR3 sequence (DNA): TGTGCCTGGACCTCCGGGAACACTGAAGCTTTCTTT.

The chain is built from TRBV9 and TRBJ2-3, with D possibly TRBD2 on 5 matching bases. Trimming cost V 3 bases and J 1 base, with 9 bases left between them. Germline loops: CDR1 SGDLS, CDR2 YYNGEE. The CDR3 extends over 14 amino acids. CDR3 amino acids: CASSDLAGTDTQYF. DNA of the CDR3: TGTGCCAGCAGCGATCTAGCCGGCACAGATACGCAGTATTTT.

The chain has TRBV6-5 and TRBJ2-7, with D possibly being TRBD2 (5 bases). This CDR3 has 12 amino acids. Germline V CDR1 and CDR2: MNHEY, SVGAGI. V lost 7 bases and J lost 4, with 11 bases in between. The DNA of the CDR3 is TGTGCCAGCAAGACCGGAGGTTACGAGCAGTACTTC. Translating gives CASKTGGYEQYF.

The chain combines TRBV7-9 with TRBJ1-1; weak D call: TRBD1 (6 bases). The CDR3 sequence is 14 residues long. Trimming took 5 bases from V and 7 from J, leaving 17 bases between them. Germline CDR1 is SEHNR and CDR2 is FQNEAQ (reference sequence). The CDR3 DNA reads as TGTGCCAGCAGCCAATTAGGGGGAACACATGAAGCTTTCTTT. Encoded protein: CASSQLGGTHEAFF. Complete variable domain (other parts from reference TRBV7-9 and TRBJ1-1): DTGVSQNPRHKITKRGQNVTFRCDPISEHNRLYWYRQTLGQGPEFLTYFQNEAQLEKSRLLSDRFSAERPKGSFSTLEIQRTEQGDSAMYLCASSQLGGTHEAFFGQGTRLTVV.

This clone was counted a few times. V gene TRBV11-3 combines with J gene TRBJ2-1; D tentatively reads TRBD1 or TRBD2 (5 bases each). Per germline, CDR1 SGHNT and CDR2 YENEEA. The CDR3 is 15 amino acids. The germline V and J ends were trimmed by 1 base and 0 bases, with 7 bases remaining between them. This chain's CDR3 is CASSLVGDSYNEQFF. CDR3 bases: TGTGCCAGCAGCTTAGTGGGGGACTCCTACAATGAGCAGTTCTTC.

The chain employs TRBV7-2 and TRBJ2-5, with 9 bases lining up with TRBD2. Per the germline V gene, CDR1 is SGHTA and CDR2 is FQGNSA. The CDR3 is 17 residues long. The J segment lost 6 bases and the V segment lost 2 bases, leaving 13 bases of the junction unmatched. CDR3 DNA sequence: TGTGCCAGCAGCTTAACGGGAGGTAGCGGGAGCGTGAAGACCCAGTACTTC. It yields the protein CASSLTGGSGSVKTQYF.

The J gene is TRBJ2-5, the V gene TRBV29-1, with 8 bases fitting TRBD1. Germline trimming cut 6 bases from V and 4 bases from J; bases unmatched to any gene: 13. The CDR3 spans 15 residues. Germline CDR1 and CDR2: SQVTM and ANQGSEA. CDR3 DNA sequence: TGCAGCGTGAGGAGGGCAGGGGGCGCGGGAGAGACCCAGTACTTC. This sequence encodes CSVRRAGGAGETQYF.

The chain has TRBV6-5 and TRBJ2-7, with D perhaps assigned TRBD1 or TRBD2 (6 bases each). The CDR3 is 13 amino acids. Trimming took off 9 bases at V and 0 bases at J, with 12 bases between the two ends. CDR1 is MNHEY and CDR2 is SVGAGI in the germline V gene. The CDR3 sequence: CASSGANSYEQYF. In DNA form, the CDR3 reads TGTGCCAGTTCGGGGGCTAACTCCTACGAGCAGTACTTC.

A few counts support this clone. The chain uses TRBV7-3 and TRBJ1-6; D perhaps matches TRBD1 (5 bases). The germline V gene encodes CDR1 SGHTA and CDR2 FQGTGA. Trimming shortened V by 5 bases and J by 6 bases, and 11 bases separated the two germline ends. The length of the CDR3 is 14 residues. The CDR3 sequence: CASSTGEGNSPLHF. As DNA, the CDR3 is TGTGCCAGCAGCACGGGGGAAGGTAATTCACCCCTCCACTTT.